The 14 T cell receptor beta chains listed next were all sequenced from one sample in a study of regulatory T cells in long-lasting Graves disease. Researchers made TCR beta libraries by using iRepertoire HTBI primers and running Arm-PCR on CDR3 regions. TCRdb reprocessed the multiplex PCR reads via MiXCR and lists one record per CDR3 protein. The sample has over 200,000 distinct CDR3 sequences; around 17% are singletons. Time point noted: newly diagnosed GD, antithyroid drugs for less than 3 months. From PBMCs, RNA was extracted and then used to make the TCR library. This sample comprised peripheral blood mononuclear cells (PBMCs), obtained at new diagnosis, from a patient treated with antithyroid drugs. The source is a female donor with Graves disease.

This clonotype has at least ten counts. The chain couples TRBV11-1 to TRBJ1-2; 7 positions agree with TRBD1. Losses at the gene ends were 5 bases for V and 10 bases for J; bases not matched to a gene: 7. Germline V gene sequence: CDR1 SGHAT, CDR2 FQDESV (reference sequence). The CDR3 spans 12 residues. The CDR3 is CASSRADRDYTF. DNA for the CDR3: TGTGCCAGCAGCCGGGCCGACAGGGACTACACCTTC.

This clonotype has ten or more counts. J is TRBJ2-3 and V is TRBV7-2; TRBD2 aligns across 11 bases. Germline V gene data show CDR1 as SGHTA and CDR2 as FQGNSA. V was clipped by 5 bases and J by 6 bases; unmatched bases: 7. The CDR3 has 15 amino acids. The CDR3 DNA reads as TGTGCCAGCAGCCCAACTAGCGGGAGCCTTGATACGCAGTATTTT. Translation gives CASSPTSGSLDTQYF.

The chain has TRBV6-1 and TRBJ2-7, with a weak D call TRBD1 (12 bases). V was cut by 6 bases and J by 1 base, with 34 bases left in between. CDR1 and CDR2 (germline): MNHNS, SASEGT. The CDR3 is 21 residues long. DNA for the CDR3: TGTGCCAGCAGGCGAGGGACAGGGGGCGAGTGGGGACTAGCGGTATCCTACGAGCAGTACTTC. Translating it yields CASRRGTGGEWGLAVSYEQYF.

Notes on this clonotype: Being one base from a much bigger clone, this may be a read error. The V call is TRBV7-2, the J call TRBJ1-5, with D perhaps TRBD1 (6 bases). The CDR3 runs 14 residues. CDR1 is SGHTA, CDR2 FQGNSA, per germline. CDR3 protein: CASRSGVPGQLQHF. DNA of the CDR3: TGTGCCAGCAGGTCAGGGGTCCCAGGTCAGCTCCAGCATTTT.

In this sample, this clonotype turned up many times. As DNA, the CDR3 is TGTGCCAGCAGTTACAGGGTGGAGCAGAACACTGAAGCTTTCTTT. Translating gives CASSYRVEQNTEAFF. This rearrangement joins TRBV6-9 to TRBJ1-1; a possible D gene is TRBD1 (5 bases). The germline gives CDR1 MNHGY, CDR2 SVAAGI. The CDR3 sequence is 15 residues long. V was shortened by 3 bases and J by 1 base, with 12 bases between the two germline ends.

This clonotype has ten or more counts. The genes are TRBV6-2 or TRBV6-3 and TRBJ2-7; 7 bases map to TRBD2. Trimming cost V 7 bases and J 5 bases; bases outside gene matches: 11. CDR3 size: 14 residues. Germline V gene data show CDR1 as MNHEY and CDR2 as SVGEGT. CDR3 nucleotide sequence: TGTGCCAGCAAGGGACTACTTAGGGGTGACGAGCAGTACTTC. Translation: CASKGLLRGDEQYF.

The chain combines TRBV19 with TRBJ2-5; D might be TRBD1 or TRBD2, each matching 5 bases. V was trimmed by 7 bases and J by 5 bases, leaving 20 bases between them. The CDR3 is made up of 15 amino acids. Germline CDR1 and CDR2: LNHDA and SQIVND (reference sequence). Here the CDR3 DNA reads TGTGCCAGTATCGGTCGCCTGGGGGATCTTGAGACCCAGTACTTC. Its protein is CASIGRLGDLETQYF.

Note on this clonotype: A much larger clone differs from this one at a single base, so this may be a read error. This rearrangement joins TRBV6-9 to TRBJ1-1, with D perhaps matching TRBD1 (6 bases). Germline-derived CDR1 and CDR2 are MNHGY and SVAAGI. This CDR3 spans 12 amino acids. The CDR3 bases are TGTGCCAGCAGTTCTTGGGACACTCAAGCTTTCTTT. Translation: CASSSWDTQAFF.

This clonotype was seen ten or more times. The CDR3 DNA follows: TGCGCCAGCAGCCAGGGACTACGCCTCGTAAGCTCCTACGAGCAGTACTTC. Residues: CASSQGLRLVSSYEQYF. The chain joins TRBV4-1 to TRBJ2-7; 7 nucleotides line up with TRBD2. The trim removed 3 bases at V and 0 bases at J, leaving 11 bases unmatched. The CDR3 is 17 residues long. CDR1 MGHRA and CDR2 YSYEKL come from the germline V gene.

This clonotype was observed many times. The chain uses TRBV10-2 and TRBJ1-2; D unresolved. In germline, CDR1 is WSHSY, CDR2 SAAADI. V lost 2 bases and J 3 bases, leaving 10 bases between the germline ends. This CDR3 comprises 14 residues. CDR3 nucleotide sequence: TGCGCCAGCAGTGAGCCGGGTGTAGACTATGGCTACACCTTC. It specifies CASSEPGVDYGYTF.

The sample holds many counts of this clonotype. The chain joins TRBV28 to TRBJ2-2, with 7 bases matching TRBD2. The CDR3 sequence is 17 residues long. Germline V gene sequence: CDR1 MDHEN, CDR2 SYDVKM. V was clipped by 5 bases and J by 0 bases; unmatched bases: 9. DNA for the CDR3: TGTGCCAGCAGTCCTGGGGAGGGGTCCGCGAACACCGGGGAGCTGTTTTTT. Translating gives CASSPGEGSANTGELFF.

This clonotype has a handful of counts. CDR3 DNA sequence: TGTGCCAGCAGTTACCCACTAGTTACCCCTGGGGAGCAGTTCTTC. Translated, it gives CASSYPLVTPGEQFF. The chain has TRBV6-9 and TRBJ2-1; D might be TRBD2 (5 bases). Germline CDR1 MNHGY, CDR2 SVAAGI. This CDR3 region has 15 residues. Between the trimmed V and J ends, which lost 3 bases and 10 bases, there was a span of 19 bases.

This chain uses TRBV2 with TRBJ2-1, with TRBD2 identical over 9 bases. The germline gives CDR1 SNHLY, CDR2 FYNNEI. The junction had 18 bases not matched to a gene; V was cut back by 3 bases and J by 6 bases. This CDR3 comprises 19 residues. CDR3 nucleotides: TGTGCCAGCAGTGATCCAGCGGGAGGACCTCCCGAAGTTGGCAATGAGCAGTTCTTC. As protein: CASSDPAGGPPEVGNEQFF.

The CDR3 is CASSESSGGKVEQFF. In DNA, the CDR3 is TGCGCCAGCAGTGAGTCTTCAGGGGGGAAAGTTGAGCAGTTCTTC. The chain joins TRBV10-2 to TRBJ2-1; tentative D call: TRBD1 (7 bases). The CDR3 loop spans 15 amino acids. V was cut by 0 bases and J by 9 bases, with 15 bases left in between. From germline, CDR1 is WSHSY and CDR2 SAAADI.